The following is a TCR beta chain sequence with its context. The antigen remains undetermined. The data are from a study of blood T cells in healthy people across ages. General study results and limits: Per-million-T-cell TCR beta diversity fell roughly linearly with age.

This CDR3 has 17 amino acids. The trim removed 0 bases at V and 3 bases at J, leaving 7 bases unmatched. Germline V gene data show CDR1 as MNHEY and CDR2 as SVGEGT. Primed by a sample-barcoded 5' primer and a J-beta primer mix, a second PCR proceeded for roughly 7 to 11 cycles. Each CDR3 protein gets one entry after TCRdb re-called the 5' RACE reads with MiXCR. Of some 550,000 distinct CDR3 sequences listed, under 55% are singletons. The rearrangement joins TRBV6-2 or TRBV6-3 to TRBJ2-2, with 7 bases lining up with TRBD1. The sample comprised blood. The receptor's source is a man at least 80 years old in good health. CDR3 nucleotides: TGTGCCAGCAGTTACTCTCCCCGGACAGGACACACCGGGGAGCTGTTTTTT. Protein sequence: CASSYSPRTGHTGELFF.